The 4 T cell receptor beta chains listed next were all sequenced from one sample in a study of blood T cell repertoires in COVID-19. Produced via immunoSEQ multiplex PCR; TCRdb's table is partial and in-frame only. The table records about 190,000 clones, roughly 84% of them present only once. The sequenced sample was PBMCs or T cells enriched from blood (not recorded which). The source of these receptors is a woman in her thirties who had recovered from COVID-19.

The rearrangement joins TRBV2 to TRBJ1-6; 8 nucleotides match TRBD1. Germline CDR1 is SNHLY and CDR2 is FYNNEI. V lost 6 bases to trimming and J lost 7 bases; unmatched junction nucleotides: 8. The CDR3 is 15 residues long. For the CDR3, the DNA is TGTGCCAGCAGCCCTGTCGGGACAGGCAATTCACCCCTCCACTTT. Residues: CASSPVGTGNSPLHF.

CDR3 bases: TGTGCCAGCAGCCCCTGGGGGACTAGCGGCTCTGGGGCCGCCTACGAGCAGTACTTC. Residues: CASSPWGTSGSGAAYEQYF. The chain links TRBV28 to TRBJ2-7; the match to TRBD2 covers 11 bases. V dropped 6 bases and J dropped 2; count of bases not matched to a gene: 18. CDR3 length equals 19 residues. Germline V lookup: CDR1 MDHEN, CDR2 SYDVKM. The variable domain in full, completed from reference TRBV28 and TRBJ2-7, reads DVKVTQSSRYLVKRTGEKVFLECVQDMDHENMFWYRQDPGLGLRLIYFSYDVKMKEKGDIPEGYSVSREKKERFSLILESASTNQTSMYLCASSPWGTSGSGAAYEQYFGPGTRLTVT.

The chain has TRBV28 and TRBJ2-5; weak D call: TRBD2 (5 bases). The CDR3 is 15 amino acids. Germline lookup yields CDR1 MDHEN and CDR2 SYDVKM. Trimming left V 3 bases short and J 5 bases short, with 16 bases between. The CDR3 region is CASSFRAEGGETQYF. CDR3 coding DNA: TGTGCCAGCAGTTTTCGGGCCGAGGGTGGCGAGACCCAGTACTTC. The full variable domain, with the rest looked up from reference TRBV28 and TRBJ2-5, is DVKVTQSSRYLVKRTGEKVFLECVQDMDHENMFWYRQDPGLGLRLIYFSYDVKMKEKGDIPEGYSVSREKKERFSLILESASTNQTSMYLCASSFRAEGGETQYFGPGTRLLVL.

The rearrangement joins TRBV6-5 to TRBJ1-3; D gene ambiguous. V lost 8 bases, J lost 0 bases, and 14 bases lay in between. This CDR3 has 15 residues. Germline V gene data show CDR1 as MNHEY and CDR2 as SVGAGI. This CDR3 is CASRQVEFSGNTIYF. DNA of the CDR3: TGTGCCAGCCGGCAGGTGGAATTCTCTGGAAACACCATATATTTT.